The rows below give T cell receptor beta chains drawn from one sample of a study of OX40 agonist ivuxolimab in advanced cancers. Here immunoSEQ multiplex PCR was the method, and the copy in TCRdb shows in-frame clones only, minus some. The sample gives fewer than 60,000 clones, over 75% of which show up once; 7.9% is in the top ten. Here the sequenced sample was CD4+ or CD8+ T cells sorted from blood, taken in a trial of the OX40 agonist ivuxolimab. Receptors were obtained from an adult with an advanced solid tumor such as melanoma, head and neck, liver or kidney cancer. CDR3s include the opening cysteine and the closing phenylalanine or tryptophan. A D gene is named only where the DNA matches it firmly. Size values are once, few and many counts, or a class for expanded clones, and some rows have none.

>TRBJ2-3|TRBD2|TRBV4-2|.
TGTGCCAGCAGCCAAGATAAAAAGGCGGGAGGGCCGACAGATACGCAGTATTTT
CASSQDKKAGGPTDTQYF
>TRBJ2-3|TRBD2|TRBV9|.
TGTGCCAGCAGCGTAGTAGGGGGACTAGCGGGAGATGATACGCAGTATTTT
CASSVVGGLAGDDTQYF
>TRBJ2-7|TRBD1|TRBV30|medium-sized
TGTGCCTGGAGAGGGACAGGGGCAGCCTACGAGCAGTACTTC
CAWRGTGAAYEQYF
>TRBJ2-3|TRBD2|TRBV11-2|.
TGTGCCAGCAGCTTAACTAGCGGGACTAGCACAGATACGCAGTATTTT
CASSLTSGTSTDTQYF
>TRBJ1-2|.|TRBV11-1|.
TGTGCCAGCAGCTCGGGTCTTGGGGGCTATGGCTACACCTTC
CASSSGLGGYGYTF
>TRBJ1-1|.|TRBV6-5|.
TGTGCCAGCAGTCGGGAGTTTCCTACTGAAGCTTTCTTT
CASSREFPTEAFF
>TRBJ2-2|TRBD1|TRBV30|.
TGTGCCTGGGGGGGACAGGGGTATAACACCGGGGAGCTGTTTTTT
CAWGGQGYNTGELFF
>TRBJ1-1|.|TRBV2|.
TGTGCCAGCATCACTGAAACAAACACTGAAGCTTTCTTT
CASITETNTEAFF
>TRBJ2-2|TRBD1|TRBV9|.
TGTGCCAGCAGCAGAGGGACAGCTAACACAGGCGGGGAGCTGTTTTTT
CASSRGTANTGGELFF
>TRBJ2-5|TRBD2|TRBV5-1|.
TGCGCCAGCAGCTTGGCCCCTAGGGCTAGCGGGAGGCGGGAGACCCAGTACTTC
CASSLAPRASGRRETQYF
>TRBJ2-2|.|TRBV2|.
TGTGCCAGCAGCAGGGACGCGAACACCGGGGAGCTGTTTTTT
CASSRDANTGELFF
>TRBJ1-1|.|TRBV30|.
TGTGCCTGGGGATTTATCCGGGACGGAGCCTTAAGAGCTTTCTTT
CAWGFIRDGALRAFF
>TRBJ1-5|TRBD1|TRBV2|many
TGTGCCAGCAGTGGGATGCAGGGGGTCGTTCAGCCCCAGCATTTT
CASSGMQGVVQPQHF
>TRBJ2-1|.|TRBV5-4|few
TGTGCCAGCAGCCTGCGGTACAATGAGCAGTTCTTC
CASSLRYNEQFF
>TRBJ2-7|TRBD1|TRBV5-4|.
TGTGCCAGCAGCTGGGACAGCAACGAGCAGTACTTC
CASSWDSNEQYF
>TRBJ2-7|.|TRBV2|.
TGTGCCAGCAGTGTGGAGGGCGGCGAGCAGTACTTC
CASSVEGGEQYF
>TRBJ1-2|.|TRBV6-6|.
TGTGCCAGCAGTTACGAGGGGGGCGCGGGTGGCTACACCTTC
CASSYEGGAGGYTF
>TRBJ2-2|TRBD1|TRBV18|once
TGTGCCAGCTCACGACCGGGACAGGGGGCCACCGGGGAGCTGTTTTTT
CASSRPGQGATGELFF
>TRBJ2-7|.|TRBV10-3|.
TGTGCCATCAGTGAGGGTACAGGGATCGAGCAGTACTTC
CAISEGTGIEQYF
>TRBJ2-1|.|TRBV11-2|.
TGTGCCAGCAGCTTAGGAGGGATCGACAATGAGCAGTTCTTC
CASSLGGIDNEQFF
>TRBJ2-7|TRBD1|TRBV7-8|.
TGTGCCAGCAGCTTGGGACAGGGTAGTAGAGAGCAGTACTTC
CASSLGQGSREQYF
>TRBJ2-6|TRBD1|TRBV7-2|.
TGTGCCAGCAGCCATGGACAGGGGGCGGGTGGGGCCAACGTCCTGACTTTC
CASSHGQGAGGANVLTF
>TRBJ2-7|.|TRBV19|.
TGTGCCAGTAGTATGGGGGCAGGGCAGTACGAGCAGTACTTC
CASSMGAGQYEQYF
>TRBJ1-4|.|TRBV5-1|.
TGCGCCAGCAGCCCGCAGGGTGAAAAACTGTTTTTT
CASSPQGEKLFF
>TRBJ1-3|.|TRBV5-1|.
TGCGCCAGCAGGCTGCTGGGAGACAGAAACACCATATATTTT
CASRLLGDRNTIYF
>TRBJ2-3|TRBD2|TRBV5-1|.
TGCGCCAGCAGCTTAATTGGGACTAGGGCAGATACGCAGTATTTT
CASSLIGTRADTQYF
>TRBJ2-5|TRBD2|TRBV7-8|.
TGTGCCAGCAGCTTATGGCTAGCGGGAGGGAGCATGATCCAAGAGACCCAGTACTTC
CASSLWLAGGSMIQETQYF
>TRBJ2-1|.|TRBV15|.
TGTGCCACCAGCGGAGACTTGGTTTCCTACAATGAGCAGTTCTTC
CATSGDLVSYNEQFF
>TRBJ1-4|.|TRBV6-5|.
TGTGCCAGCAGATCCGTTGGGGGTGGAGAAAAACTGTTTTTT
CASRSVGGGEKLFF
>TRBJ1-1|.|TRBV6-1|.
TGTGCCAGCGAGCAGGAAGAGTCTATCTACACTGAAGCTTTCTTT
CASEQEESIYTEAFF
>TRBJ2-5|.|TRBV7-2|.
TGTGCCAGCAGCCTAAAAGGACAGACTGCTGGAGCCCAGTACTTC
CASSLKGQTAGAQYF
>TRBJ2-7|.|TRBV5-4|.
TGTGCCAGCAGCCACAGTGGCCTAGCGTACTACGAGCAGTACTTC
CASSHSGLAYYEQYF
>TRBJ2-2|.|TRBV19|few
TGTGCCAGTAGTACCTCAGGGGGAGGGGCCGGGGAGCTGTTTTTT
CASSTSGGGAGELFF
>TRBJ2-7|.|TRBV11-3|.
TGTGCCAGCAGCCTAGGACACAACTACGAGCAGTACTTC
CASSLGHNYEQYF
>TRBJ2-3|.|TRBV21-1|.
TGTGCCAGCATCCTTAACGCAGGACAGTTCACAGATACGCAGTATTTT
CASILNAGQFTDTQYF
>TRBJ2-3|TRBD2|TRBV6-5|.
TGTGCCAGCAGTCAGACTAGCGGGAGATTGGTTACGCAGTATTTT
CASSQTSGRLVTQYF
>TRBJ2-1|TRBD2|TRBV5-1|.
TGCGCCAGCAGCCCCCTGGGTCTAGCGGGAGGCAATGAGCAGTTCTTC
CASSPLGLAGGNEQFF
>TRBJ2-7|.|TRBV5-1|.
TGCGCCAGCAGCTTCACGGTGGGGGATACCTACGAGCAGTACTTC
CASSFTVGDTYEQYF
>TRBJ2-1|.|TRBV4-1|once
TGCGCCAGCAGCCGAAAAGGACAGCAACAGCACAATGAGCAGTTCTTC
CASSRKGQQQHNEQFF
>TRBJ2-6|.|TRBV4-3|.
TGCGCCAGCAGCCAAGGTCAAGCGACTCGCTCTGGGGCCAACGTCCTGACTTTC
CASSQGQATRSGANVLTF
>TRBJ1-3|.|TRBV30|.
TGTGCCTGGACCGTCGGCAGGGGAAACACCATATATTTT
CAWTVGRGNTIYF
>TRBJ2-3|.|TRBV7-6|.
TGTGCCAGCAGCTTCGGAGGCAGCACAGATACGCAGTATTTT
CASSFGGSTDTQYF
>TRBJ1-3|.|TRBV7-2|few
TGTGCCAGCAGCCACTTCGAAGGGGGATTTAGCTCTGGAAACACCATATATTTT
CASSHFEGGFSSGNTIYF
>TRBJ2-7|.|TRBV4-1|once
TGCGCCAGCAGCCAAGGGGGGAGAGGGAGTTACGAGCAGTACTTC
CASSQGGRGSYEQYF
>TRBJ1-2|TRBD1|TRBV13|.
TGTGCCAGCAGCTACGGACAGGGGGCGTTTGGCTACACCTTC
CASSYGQGAFGYTF
>TRBJ2-7|.|TRBV7-8|.
TGTGCCAGCAGCCCAAGCGGGCTAAGCTCCTACGAGCAGTACTTC
CASSPSGLSSYEQYF
>TRBJ2-5|.|TRBV5-1|.
TGCGCCAGCGCGCGGAGGGGGGTATACCAAGAGACCCAGTACTTC
CASARRGVYQETQYF
>TRBJ1-4|.|TRBV7-9|.
TGTGCCAGCAGCTCTAGCAGGGACCATAATGAAAAACTGTTTTTT
CASSSSRDHNEKLFF
>TRBJ1-1|.|TRBV2|.
TGTGCCAGCCCAAGGGTACAGGGACGTATGCTCCTTGAAGCTTTCTTT
CASPRVQGRMLLEAFF
>TRBJ2-7|TRBD2|TRBV6-6|.
TGTGCCAGCAGGCGGGAGCCCTACGAGCAGTACTTC
CASRREPYEQYF
>TRBJ2-7|.|TRBV4-3|few
TGCGCCAGCAGCCAGGGCACAGGTCCCTACGAGCAGTACTTC
CASSQGTGPYEQYF
>TRBJ2-3|.|TRBV14|.
TGTGCCAGCAGCGGTTACACAGATACGCAGTATTTT
CASSGYTDTQYF
>TRBJ2-7|TRBD1|TRBV19|.
TGTGCCAGTAGTATAGGGACAGGGTTCGAGCAGTACTTC
CASSIGTGFEQYF
>TRBJ2-2|.|TRBV7-2|.
TGTGCCAGCAGCTGGACAGTGAACACCGGGGAGCTGTTTTTT
CASSWTVNTGELFF
>TRBJ2-3|TRBD1|TRBV6-5|.
TGTGCCAGCAGTAGGGATTACAGGGGAAATACGCAGTATTTT
CASSRDYRGNTQYF
>TRBJ1-1|TRBD1|TRBV19|once
TGTGCCAGTATGACCGACAGGGGGCACACTGAAGCTTTCTTT
CASMTDRGHTEAFF
>TRBJ2-2|.|TRBV7-8|.
TGTGCCAGCAGCTTAGGGTACCATGGGACCACCGGGGAGCTGTTTTTT
CASSLGYHGTTGELFF
>TRBJ2-3|.|TRBV19|.
TGTGCCAGTAGTAATAGACCCACGGCGGATACGCAGTATTTT
CASSNRPTADTQYF
>TRBJ1-1|.|TRBV6-4|.
TGTGCCAGCAGTGCTTCAGATGGGACTGAAGCTTTCTTT
CASSASDGTEAFF
>TRBJ1-3|.|TRBV5-6|.
TGTGCCAGCAGCGCCAGCCCGATTCGTCGTGGAAACACCATATATTTT
CASSASPIRRGNTIYF